These 17 T cell receptor beta chains were sequenced from one sample in a study of CD8 T cells in Susac syndrome. An input of roughly 0.5 to 1 ug of RNA was subjected to reverse transcription using random hexamers. TCRdb reanalysed the immunoSEQ multiplex PCR reads using MiXCR and keeps one entry per CDR3 protein. The sample has 150,000 to 200,000 distinct CDR3 sequences, 85% to 95% seen once. Sequenced input: CD4+ T cells from PBMCs. These receptor sequences come from a human donor with Susac syndrome.

J is TRBJ2-5 and V is TRBV19, with 8 bases aligning to TRBD2. The CDR3 is 14 residues long. In germline, CDR1 is LNHDA, CDR2 SQIVND (reference sequence). V lost 4 bases, J lost 5 bases, and 6 bases stayed unmatched. As DNA, the CDR3 is TGTGCCAGTAGTACGGCTAGCGGGCTGGAGACCCAGTACTTC. It specifies CASSTASGLETQYF.

The chain uses TRBV6-2 or TRBV6-3 and TRBJ1-2, with D possibly being TRBD1 (5 bases). The germline V and J ends were trimmed by 5 bases and 8 bases, with 9 bases remaining between them. CDR1 and CDR2 (germline): MNHEY, SVGEGT. This CDR3 is 11 amino acids long. DNA for the CDR3: TGTGCCAGCAGTGACCGGACAGGCTACACCTTC. Its protein product is CASSDRTGYTF.

The chain combines TRBV29-1 with TRBJ1-2; 9 nucleotides line up with TRBD1. V lost 4 bases, J lost 6 bases, and 3 bases stayed unmatched. Germline assignment: CDR1 SQVTM and CDR2 ANQGSEA. The CDR3 has 12 residues. The CDR3: CSVGDRGDGYTF. CDR3 DNA sequence: TGCAGCGTTGGCGACAGGGGGGATGGCTACACCTTC.

This chain connects TRBV7-2 to TRBJ2-1; either TRBD1 or TRBD2 may supply D (5 bases each). The CDR3 is made up of 13 amino acids. Trimming took 5 bases from V and 5 from J, leaving 10 bases between them. CDR1 SGHTA and CDR2 FQGNSA come from the germline V gene. CDR3 sequence: CASSPPGHNEQFF. As DNA, the CDR3 is TGTGCCAGCAGCCCCCCGGGACACAATGAGCAGTTCTTC. The full variable domain, with the rest looked up from reference TRBV7-2 and TRBJ2-1, is GAGVSQSPSNKVTEKGKDVELRCDPISGHTALYWYRQSLGQGLEFLIYFQGNSAPDKSGLPSDRFSAERTGGSVSTLTIQRTQQEDSAVYLCASSPPGHNEQFFGPGTRLTVL.

The chain is built from TRBV20-1 and TRBJ2-1, with 8 positions matching TRBD2. CDR3 length: 14 residues. Germline V gives CDR1 DFQATT, CDR2 SNEGSKA (reference sequence). Losses at the gene ends were 6 bases for V and 4 bases for J; bases not matched to a gene: 8. Written as DNA, the CDR3 is TGCAGTGCAACGACTAGCGTATTATACAATGAGCAGTTCTTC. Translating gives CSATTSVLYNEQFF.

CDR3 bases: TGCGCCAGCAGCTTGGTCCAGAGCCAAGAGACCCAGTACTTC. It translates to CASSLVQSQETQYF. V and J are TRBV5-1 and TRBJ2-5, with no clear D. The ends were cut back, 0 bases at V and 1 base at J, with 7 bases in the middle. The CDR3 contains 14 residues. Germline V lookup: CDR1 SGHRS, CDR2 YFSETQ.

This clonotype was counted once. The V gene is TRBV29-1, the J gene TRBJ1-1, with D perhaps matching TRBD1 (6 bases). Germline V gene lookup returns CDR1 SQVTM and CDR2 ANQGSEA. Trimming took off 6 bases at V and 0 bases at J, with 11 bases between the two ends. This CDR3 has 13 residues. The CDR3 loop is CSVWTEMNTEAFF. The CDR3 DNA reads TGCAGCGTCTGGACAGAGATGAACACTGAAGCTTTCTTT.

The chain recombines TRBV3-1 with TRBJ2-7, with 7 bases identical to TRBD2. J was trimmed by 0 bases and V by 1 base; bases with no gene match: 12. This CDR3 region has 18 residues. Per germline, CDR1 LGHDT and CDR2 YNNKEL (reference sequence). CDR3 coding DNA: TGTGCCAGCAGCCAAGCTAGCCCGCGAGCGGGGAGCTCCTACGAGCAGTACTTC. It specifies CASSQASPRAGSSYEQYF.

V usage is TRBV5-1 and J usage is TRBJ2-7; weak D call: TRBD1 (5 bases). V was trimmed by 0 bases and J by 1 base, leaving 11 bases between them. Germline-derived CDR1 and CDR2 are SGHRS and YFSETQ. CDR3 length: 15 residues. DNA for the CDR3: TGCGCCAGCAGCTTGGAAGGGGCGAATTCCTACGAGCAGTACTTC. Encoded protein: CASSLEGANSYEQYF.

V and J are TRBV6-2 or TRBV6-3 and TRBJ2-1; 7 bases align to TRBD1. This CDR3 spans 15 amino acids. Trimming at V came to 2 bases and at J to 2 bases, leaving 3 bases not matched to a gene. CDR1 is MNHEY and CDR2 is SVGEGT in the germline V gene. CDR3 residues: CASSYDGQAYNEQFF. In DNA form, the CDR3 reads TGTGCCAGCAGTTACGACGGACAGGCCTACAATGAGCAGTTCTTC.

This chain connects TRBV29-1 to TRBJ1-1, with a possible D match to TRBD1 (5 bases). V was shortened by 7 bases and J by 4 bases, with 16 bases between the two germline ends. The CDR3 spans 13 residues. The germline V gene encodes CDR1 SQVTM and CDR2 ANQGSEA. In DNA form, the CDR3 reads TGCAGCGGATCCCACCCTCAGGGCACTGAAGCTTTCTTT. Translating gives CSGSHPQGTEAFF. The full variable domain, its missing parts supplied by reference TRBV29-1 and TRBJ1-1, is SAVISQKPSRDICQRGTSLTIQCQVDSQVTMMFWYRQQPGQSLTLIATANQGSEATYESGFVIDKFPISRPNLTFSTLTVSNMSPEDSSIYLCSGSHPQGTEAFFGQGTRLTVV.

CDR3 in amino acids: CSVVPGTDSYEQYF. DNA for the CDR3: TGCAGCGTCGTTCCCGGGACAGACTCCTACGAGCAGTACTTC. The chain carries TRBV29-1 and TRBJ2-7; TRBD1 aligns across 7 bases. Germline loops: CDR1 SQVTM, CDR2 ANQGSEA. V lost 6 bases, J lost 0 bases, and 8 bases stayed unmatched. The CDR3 is made up of 14 amino acids.

This chain connects TRBV5-4 to TRBJ2-5, with D tentatively TRBD2 (6 bases). Trimming pared 0 bases from V and 5 bases from J, leaving 14 bases between. Germline loops: CDR1 SGHNT, CDR2 YYREEE (reference sequence). The CDR3 runs 15 residues. In nucleotides, the CDR3 is TGTGCCAGCAGCTTGGCATCGGGGGTCAGGGAGACCCAGTACTTC. It yields the protein CASSLASGVRETQYF. Complete variable domain (other parts from reference TRBV5-4 and TRBJ2-5): ETGVTQSPTHLIKTRGQQVTLRCSSQSGHNTVSWYQQALGQGPQFIFQYYREEENGRGNFPPRFSGLQFPNYSSELNVNALELDDSALYLCASSLASGVRETQYFGPGTRLLVL.

The rearrangement links TRBV27 to TRBJ2-7; possibly TRBD1 for D (6 bases). The V gene lost 9 bases and the J gene lost 2 bases, with 17 bases spanning the gap. From germline, CDR1 is MNHEY and CDR2 SMNVEV (reference sequence). This CDR3 is built from 14 residues. CDR3 sequence reads: CASLGHPQTYEQYF. The CDR3 region has the DNA TGTGCCAGTTTGGGACACCCCCAAACCTACGAGCAGTACTTC.

The chain combines TRBV27 with TRBJ2-7; D possibly corresponds to TRBD2 (6 bases). With 4 bases removed from V and 2 bases from J, the gap between germline ends came to 12 bases. This CDR3 spans 14 amino acids. Germline V lookup: CDR1 MNHEY, CDR2 SMNVEV (reference sequence). The CDR3 DNA reads as TGTGCCAGCAGTTCGTCGGGAGCTACCTACGAGCAGTACTTC. Its translation: CASSSSGATYEQYF.

The genes are TRBV29-1 and TRBJ2-2, with 9 positions matching TRBD1. CDR3 length: 15 residues. Trimming removed 4 bases from V and 5 bases from J; junction bases left unmatched: 8. The germline CDR1 and CDR2 sequences are SQVTM and ANQGSEA. This CDR3 reads CSVGGTGSVTGELFF. DNA for the CDR3: TGCAGCGTTGGTGGGACAGGGTCGGTAACCGGGGAGCTGTTTTTT.

This chain links TRBV20-1 with TRBJ2-4; no clear D gene. In germline, CDR1 is DFQATT, CDR2 SNEGSKA (reference sequence). The ends were cut back, 1 base at V and 14 bases at J, with 12 bases in the middle. This CDR3 comprises 11 residues. The CDR3 DNA reads as TGCAGTGCTAGAGTAATGGGCCCGGAGTACTTC. It specifies CSARVMGPEYF.